The source of this T cell receptor beta chain is a study of radiotherapy plus CTLA-4 blockade in lung cancer. The study's findings and limits: Reports state that early shifts in blood T cell clones, with interferon-beta, best predicted response.

Points on this clone: What it recognizes is unknown.

Data came from immunoSEQ multiplex PCR; TCRdb stores just in-frame clones and leaves some out. This sample yields around 80,000 clones, of which roughly 79% are seen a single time; roughly 22% belongs to the top ten. This CDR3 has 16 residues. Trimming removed 5 bases from V and 1 base from J; junction bases left unmatched: 7. Germline V lookup: CDR1 LNHDA, CDR2 SQIVND (reference sequence). The source material was peripheral blood, sampled from a patient treated with radiotherapy plus ipilimumab. The receptor's source is a human donor with non-small cell lung cancer whose response to radiotherapy plus ipilimumab could not be evaluated. Some clones in this sample may be carry-over from other donors' samples. J is TRBJ2-2 and V is TRBV19; 7 bases agree with TRBD2. CDR3 DNA: TGTGCCAGTAGTTTGTCGACTAGCCGGAACACCGGGGAGCTGTTTTTT. As protein: CASSLSTSRNTGELFF.